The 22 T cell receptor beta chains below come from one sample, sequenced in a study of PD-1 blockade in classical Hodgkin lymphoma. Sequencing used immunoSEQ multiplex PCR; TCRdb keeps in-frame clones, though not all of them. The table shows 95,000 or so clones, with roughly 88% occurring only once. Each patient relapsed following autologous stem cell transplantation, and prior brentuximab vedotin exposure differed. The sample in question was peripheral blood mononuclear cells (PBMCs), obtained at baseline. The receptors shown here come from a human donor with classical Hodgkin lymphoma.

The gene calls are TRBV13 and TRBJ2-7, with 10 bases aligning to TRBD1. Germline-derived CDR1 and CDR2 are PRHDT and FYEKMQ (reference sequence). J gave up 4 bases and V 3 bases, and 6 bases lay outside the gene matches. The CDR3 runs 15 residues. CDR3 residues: CASSFSRQGAYEQYF. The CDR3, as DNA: TGTGCCAGCAGCTTTTCCCGACAGGGGGCTTACGAGCAGTACTTC.

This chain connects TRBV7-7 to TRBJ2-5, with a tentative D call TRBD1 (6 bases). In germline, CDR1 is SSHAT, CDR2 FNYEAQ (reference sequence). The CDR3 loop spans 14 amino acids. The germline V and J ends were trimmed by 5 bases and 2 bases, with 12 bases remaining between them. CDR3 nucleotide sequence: TGTGCCAGCAGCATTGGACAGATACAAGAGACCCAGTACTTC. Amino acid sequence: CASSIGQIQETQYF.

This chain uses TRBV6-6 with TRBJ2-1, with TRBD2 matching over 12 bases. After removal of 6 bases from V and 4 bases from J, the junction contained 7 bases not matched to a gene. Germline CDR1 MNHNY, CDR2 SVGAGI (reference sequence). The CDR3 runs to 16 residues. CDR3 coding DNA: TGTGCCAGCAGGGGACTAGCGGGCCTCCGGTACAATGAGCAGTTCTTC. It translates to CASRGLAGLRYNEQFF.

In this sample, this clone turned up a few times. DNA of the CDR3: TGTGCCAGCAGCCTCCAGGCAGGGAGAAACACCGGGGAGCTGTTTTTT. It specifies CASSLQAGRNTGELFF. V and J are TRBV7-2 and TRBJ2-2; D could derive from TRBD1 or TRBD2 (5 bases each). The CDR3 loop spans 16 amino acids. Germline V gene data show CDR1 as SGHTA and CDR2 as FQGNSA. Trimming took off 5 bases at V and 2 bases at J, with 15 bases between the two ends.

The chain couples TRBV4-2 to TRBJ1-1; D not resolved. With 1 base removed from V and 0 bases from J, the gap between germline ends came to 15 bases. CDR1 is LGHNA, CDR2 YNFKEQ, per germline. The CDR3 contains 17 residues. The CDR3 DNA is TGTGCCAGCAGCCAAGGTACAGCCCGAGTCATGAACACTGAAGCTTTCTTT. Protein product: CASSQGTARVMNTEAFF.

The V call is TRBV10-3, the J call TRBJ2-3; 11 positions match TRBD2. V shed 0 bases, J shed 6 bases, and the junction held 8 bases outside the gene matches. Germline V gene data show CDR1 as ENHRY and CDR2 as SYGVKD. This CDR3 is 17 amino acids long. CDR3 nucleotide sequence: TGTGCCATCAGTGAGTCGACACGGACTAGCGGGCCTGATACGCAGTATTTT. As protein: CAISESTRTSGPDTQYF.

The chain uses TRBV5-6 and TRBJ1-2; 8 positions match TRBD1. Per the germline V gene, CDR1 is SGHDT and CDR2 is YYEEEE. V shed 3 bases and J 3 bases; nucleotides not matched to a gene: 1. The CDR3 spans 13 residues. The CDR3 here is CASSSGGDYGYTF. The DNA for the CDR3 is TGTGCCAGCAGCTCAGGGGGCGACTATGGCTACACCTTC.

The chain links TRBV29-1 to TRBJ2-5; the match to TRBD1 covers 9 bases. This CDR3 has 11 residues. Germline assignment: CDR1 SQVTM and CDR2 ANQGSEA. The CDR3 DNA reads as TGCAGTCATACAGGGGGCGGGACCCAGTACTTC. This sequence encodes CSHTGGGTQYF.

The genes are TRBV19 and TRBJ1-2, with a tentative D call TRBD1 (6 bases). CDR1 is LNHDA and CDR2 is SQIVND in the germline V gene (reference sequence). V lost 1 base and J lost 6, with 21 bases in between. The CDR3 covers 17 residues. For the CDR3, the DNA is TGTGCCAGTAGTATAGTTGGCGTTTCCAGGGGAGCGGATGGCTACACCTTC. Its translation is CASSIVGVSRGADGYTF.

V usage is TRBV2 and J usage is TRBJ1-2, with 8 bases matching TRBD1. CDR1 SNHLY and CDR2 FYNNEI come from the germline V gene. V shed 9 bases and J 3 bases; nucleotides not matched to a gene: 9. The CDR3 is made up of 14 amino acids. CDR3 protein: CASEPDRADYGYTF. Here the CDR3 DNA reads TGTGCCAGTGAGCCGGACAGGGCCGACTATGGCTACACCTTC.

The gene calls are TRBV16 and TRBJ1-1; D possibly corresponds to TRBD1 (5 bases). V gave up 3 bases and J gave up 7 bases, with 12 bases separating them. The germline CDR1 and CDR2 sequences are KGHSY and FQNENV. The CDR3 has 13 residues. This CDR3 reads CASSQGPRNEAFF. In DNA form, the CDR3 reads TGTGCCAGCAGCCAGGGACCCCGGAATGAAGCTTTCTTT.

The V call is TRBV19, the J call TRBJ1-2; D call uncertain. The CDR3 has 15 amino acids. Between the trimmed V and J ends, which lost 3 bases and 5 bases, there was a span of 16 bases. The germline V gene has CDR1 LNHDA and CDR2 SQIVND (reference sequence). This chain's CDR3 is CASSIRPEGGYGYTF. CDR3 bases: TGTGCCAGTAGTATCCGGCCAGAGGGTGGATATGGCTACACCTTC.

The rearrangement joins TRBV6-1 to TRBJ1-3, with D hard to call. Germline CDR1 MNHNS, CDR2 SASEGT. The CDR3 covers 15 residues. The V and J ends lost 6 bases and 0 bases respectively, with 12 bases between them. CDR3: CASRVTPASGNTIYF. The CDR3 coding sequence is TGTGCCAGCAGAGTTACCCCAGCCTCTGGAAACACCATATATTTT.

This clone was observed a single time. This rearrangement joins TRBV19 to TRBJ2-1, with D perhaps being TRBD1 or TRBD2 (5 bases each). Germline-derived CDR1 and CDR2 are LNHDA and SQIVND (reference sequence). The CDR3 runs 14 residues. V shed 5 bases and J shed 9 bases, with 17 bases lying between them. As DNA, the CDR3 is TGTGCCAGTAGTCTGCGGCGAGGGGCCCTTGAGCAGTTCTTC. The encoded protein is CASSLRRGALEQFF.

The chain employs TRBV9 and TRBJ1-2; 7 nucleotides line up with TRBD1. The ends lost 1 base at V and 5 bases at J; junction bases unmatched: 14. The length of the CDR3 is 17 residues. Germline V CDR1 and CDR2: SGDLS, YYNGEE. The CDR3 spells CASSVTTEGGLGYGYTF. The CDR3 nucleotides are TGTGCCAGCAGCGTAACCACGGAAGGGGGCCTGGGGTATGGCTACACCTTC.

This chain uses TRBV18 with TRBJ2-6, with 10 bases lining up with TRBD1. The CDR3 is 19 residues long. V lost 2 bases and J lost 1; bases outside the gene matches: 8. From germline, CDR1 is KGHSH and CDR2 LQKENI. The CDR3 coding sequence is TGTGCCAGCTCACCAAGCGGGACAGGGGCACTATCTGGGGCCAACGTCCTGACTTTC. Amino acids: CASSPSGTGALSGANVLTF.

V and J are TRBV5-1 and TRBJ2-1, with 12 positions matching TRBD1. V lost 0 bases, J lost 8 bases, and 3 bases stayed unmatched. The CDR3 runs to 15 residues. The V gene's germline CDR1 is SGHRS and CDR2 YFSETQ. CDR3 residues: CASSLAGTGGDEQFF. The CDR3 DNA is TGCGCCAGCAGCTTGGCTGGGACAGGGGGCGATGAGCAGTTCTTC.

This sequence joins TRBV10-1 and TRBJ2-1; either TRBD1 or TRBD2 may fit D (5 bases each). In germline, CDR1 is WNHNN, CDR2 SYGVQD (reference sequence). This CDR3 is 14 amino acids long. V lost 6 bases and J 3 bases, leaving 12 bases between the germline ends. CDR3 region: CASSRRDHYNEQFF. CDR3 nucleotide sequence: TGCGCCAGCAGCCGCCGGGACCACTACAATGAGCAGTTCTTC.

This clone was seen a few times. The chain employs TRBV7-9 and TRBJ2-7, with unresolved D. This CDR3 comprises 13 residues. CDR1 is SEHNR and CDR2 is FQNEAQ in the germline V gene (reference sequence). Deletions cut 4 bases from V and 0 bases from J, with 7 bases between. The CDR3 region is CASSSPLSYEQYF. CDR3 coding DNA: TGTGCCAGCAGCTCCCCCCTCTCCTACGAGCAGTACTTC.

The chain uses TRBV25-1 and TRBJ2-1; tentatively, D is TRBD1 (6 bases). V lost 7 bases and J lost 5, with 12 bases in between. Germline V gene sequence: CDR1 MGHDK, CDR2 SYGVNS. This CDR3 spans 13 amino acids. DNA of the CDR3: TGTGCCAGCACCGACGACAGGAACAATGAGCAGTTCTTC. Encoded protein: CASTDDRNNEQFF.

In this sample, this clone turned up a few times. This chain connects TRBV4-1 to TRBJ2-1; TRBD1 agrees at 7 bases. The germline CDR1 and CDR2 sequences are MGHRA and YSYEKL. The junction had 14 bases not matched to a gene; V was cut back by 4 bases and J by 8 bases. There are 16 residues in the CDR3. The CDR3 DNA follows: TGCGCCAGCAGCCTTAGCCGGGACAGTGCCTTCGATGAGCAGTTCTTC. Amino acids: CASSLSRDSAFDEQFF.

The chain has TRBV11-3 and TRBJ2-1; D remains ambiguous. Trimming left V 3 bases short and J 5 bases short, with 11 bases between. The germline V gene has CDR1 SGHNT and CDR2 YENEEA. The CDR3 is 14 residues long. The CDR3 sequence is CASSFESADNEQFF. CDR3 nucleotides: TGTGCCAGCAGCTTCGAGTCGGCCGACAATGAGCAGTTCTTC.